This T cell receptor (beta chain) was sequenced in a study of T cell responses to AZD1222 COVID-19 vaccine. The study pooled second doses at about 4 or about 12 weeks. The count of this clone is one. Its antigen is unidentified. Study-wide results and limits: Only 5 or 6 people who got AZD1222 tested seropositive at baseline. Vaccine-associated CD4 TCRs ranged over spike, dominating at 160-218 and 743-854. Clonal diversity was possibly underestimated, and white British individuals and females predominated among donors.

J gave up 1 base and V 5 bases, and 11 bases lay outside the gene matches. Per germline, CDR1 SGHNT and CDR2 YENEEA. CDR3 size: 17 residues. Clones were read by immunoSEQ multiplex PCR, and TCRdb kept only the in-frame ones, dropping some. The sample lists 150,000 to 250,000 clones; roughly 92% were seen once. The chain joins TRBV11-3 to TRBJ1-3; 7 bases fit TRBD1. The specimen comprised peripheral blood, sampled 28 days after the second AZD1222 dose. This TCR came from an adult who received the AZD1222 COVID-19 vaccine. CDR3 residues: CASSPRGLQGSGNTIYF. CDR3 DNA sequence: TGTGCCAGCAGCCCGAGGGGGTTACAGGGGTCTGGAAACACCATATATTTT.